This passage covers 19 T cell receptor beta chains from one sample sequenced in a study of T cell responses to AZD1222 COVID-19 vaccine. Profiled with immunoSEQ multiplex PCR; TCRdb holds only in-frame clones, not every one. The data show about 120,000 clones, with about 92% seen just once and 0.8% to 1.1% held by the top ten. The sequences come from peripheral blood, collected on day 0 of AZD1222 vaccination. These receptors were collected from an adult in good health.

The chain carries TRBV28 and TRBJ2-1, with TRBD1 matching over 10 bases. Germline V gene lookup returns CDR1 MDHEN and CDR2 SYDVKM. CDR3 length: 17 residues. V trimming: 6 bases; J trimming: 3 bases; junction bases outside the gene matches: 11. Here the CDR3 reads CASSHHPGQGIYNEQFF. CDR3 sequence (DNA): TGTGCCAGCAGCCATCACCCGGGACAGGGGATCTACAATGAGCAGTTCTTC. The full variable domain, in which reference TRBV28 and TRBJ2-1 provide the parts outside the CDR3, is DVKVTQSSRYLVKRTGEKVFLECVQDMDHENMFWYRQDPGLGLRLIYFSYDVKMKEKGDIPEGYSVSREKKERFSLILESASTNQTSMYLCASSHHPGQGIYNEQFFGPGTRLTVL.

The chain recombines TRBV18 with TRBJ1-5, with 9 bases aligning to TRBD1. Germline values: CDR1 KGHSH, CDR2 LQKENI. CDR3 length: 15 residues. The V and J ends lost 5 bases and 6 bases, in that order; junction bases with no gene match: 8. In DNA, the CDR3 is TGTGCCAGCTCAAAGGGACAGGGTTTAATTCAGCCCCAGCATTTT. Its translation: CASSKGQGLIQPQHF. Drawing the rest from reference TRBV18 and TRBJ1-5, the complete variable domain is NAGVMQNPRHLVRRRGQEARLRCSPMKGHSHVYWYRQLPEEGLKFMVYLQKENIIDESGMPKERFSAEFPKEGPSILRIQQVVRGDSAAYFCASSKGQGLIQPQHFGDGTRLSIL.

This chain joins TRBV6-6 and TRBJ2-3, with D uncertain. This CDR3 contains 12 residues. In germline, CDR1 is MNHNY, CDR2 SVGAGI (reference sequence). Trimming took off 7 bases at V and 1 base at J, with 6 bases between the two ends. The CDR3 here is CASKDRTDTQYF. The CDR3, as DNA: TGTGCCAGCAAAGATCGCACAGATACGCAGTATTTT.

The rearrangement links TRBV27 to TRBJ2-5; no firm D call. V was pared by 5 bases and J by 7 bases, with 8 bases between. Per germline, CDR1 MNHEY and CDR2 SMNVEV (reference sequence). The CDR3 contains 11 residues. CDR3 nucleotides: TGTGCCAGCAGTCTAGAAGGGACCCAGTACTTC. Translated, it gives CASSLEGTQYF.

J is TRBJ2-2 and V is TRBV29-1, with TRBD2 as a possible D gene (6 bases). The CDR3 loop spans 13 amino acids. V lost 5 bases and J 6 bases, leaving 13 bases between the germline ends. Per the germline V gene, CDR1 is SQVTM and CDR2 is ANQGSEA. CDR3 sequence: CSVFRGGAGELFF. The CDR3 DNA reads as TGCAGCGTTTTCCGAGGCGGGGCCGGGGAGCTGTTTTTT.

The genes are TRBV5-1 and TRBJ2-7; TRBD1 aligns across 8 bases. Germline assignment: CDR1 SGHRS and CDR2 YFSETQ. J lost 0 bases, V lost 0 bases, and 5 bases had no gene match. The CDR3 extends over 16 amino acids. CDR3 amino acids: CASSLDLTGASYEQYF. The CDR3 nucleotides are TGCGCCAGCAGCTTGGACCTGACAGGGGCCTCCTACGAGCAGTACTTC.

This CDR3 is CASSRGHPNTGELFF. The CDR3 bases are TGCGCCAGCAGCCGTGGGCATCCGAACACCGGGGAGCTGTTTTTT. The gene calls are TRBV4-1 and TRBJ2-2; no clear D gene. There are 15 residues in the CDR3. V gave up 4 bases and J gave up 0 bases, with 9 bases separating them. Germline V gene data show CDR1 as MGHRA and CDR2 as YSYEKL.

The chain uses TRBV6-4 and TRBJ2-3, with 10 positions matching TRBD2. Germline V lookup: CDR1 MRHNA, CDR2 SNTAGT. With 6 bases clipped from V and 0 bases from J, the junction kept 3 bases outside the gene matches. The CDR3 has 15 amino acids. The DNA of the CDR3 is TGTGCCAGCAGCCGGACTAGCGGTAGCACAGATACGCAGTATTTT. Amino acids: CASSRTSGSTDTQYF.

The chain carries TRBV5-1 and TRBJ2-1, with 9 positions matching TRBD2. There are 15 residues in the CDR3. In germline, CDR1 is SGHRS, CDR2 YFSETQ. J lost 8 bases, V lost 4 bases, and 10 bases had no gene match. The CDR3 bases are TGCGCCAGCAGCATGAGCGGGGGGAAGGGCGATGAGCAGTTCTTC. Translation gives CASSMSGGKGDEQFF.

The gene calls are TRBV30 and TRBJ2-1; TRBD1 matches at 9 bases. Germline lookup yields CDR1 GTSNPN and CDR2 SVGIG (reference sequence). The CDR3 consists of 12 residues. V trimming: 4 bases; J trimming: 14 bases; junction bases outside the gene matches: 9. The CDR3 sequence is CAWTRTGQGKFF. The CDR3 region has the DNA TGTGCCTGGACGAGAACGGGACAGGGAAAGTTCTTC.

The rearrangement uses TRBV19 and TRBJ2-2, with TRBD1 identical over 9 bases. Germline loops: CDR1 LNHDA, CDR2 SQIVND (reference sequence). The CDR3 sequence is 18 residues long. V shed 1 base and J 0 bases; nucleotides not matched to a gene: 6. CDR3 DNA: TGTGCCAGTAGTATAGTTTCGACAGGGGGAGCGAACACCGGGGAGCTGTTTTTT. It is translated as CASSIVSTGGANTGELFF.

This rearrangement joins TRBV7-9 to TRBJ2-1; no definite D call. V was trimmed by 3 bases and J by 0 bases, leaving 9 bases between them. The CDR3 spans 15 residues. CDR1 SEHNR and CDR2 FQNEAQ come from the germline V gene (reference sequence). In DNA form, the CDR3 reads TGTGCCAGCAGCTTGCCCAGTTCCTCCTACAATGAGCAGTTCTTC. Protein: CASSLPSSSYNEQFF.

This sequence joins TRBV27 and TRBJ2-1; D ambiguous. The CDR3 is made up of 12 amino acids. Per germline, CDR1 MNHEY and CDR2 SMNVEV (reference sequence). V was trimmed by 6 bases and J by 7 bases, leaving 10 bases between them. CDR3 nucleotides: TGTGCCAGCAGAGCCTTCTATAATGAGCAGTTCTTC. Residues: CASRAFYNEQFF.

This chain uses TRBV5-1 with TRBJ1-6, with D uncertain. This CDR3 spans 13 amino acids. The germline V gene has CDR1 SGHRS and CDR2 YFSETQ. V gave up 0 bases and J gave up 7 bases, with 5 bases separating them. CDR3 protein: CASSLGTNSPLHF. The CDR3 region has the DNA TGCGCCAGCAGCTTGGGGACGAATTCACCCCTCCACTTT.

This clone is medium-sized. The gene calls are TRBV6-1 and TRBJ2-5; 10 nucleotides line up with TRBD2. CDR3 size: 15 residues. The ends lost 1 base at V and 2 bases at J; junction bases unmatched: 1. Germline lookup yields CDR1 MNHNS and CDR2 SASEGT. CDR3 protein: CASSEGAGGQETQYF. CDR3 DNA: TGTGCCAGCAGTGAAGGAGCGGGAGGGCAAGAGACCCAGTACTTC.

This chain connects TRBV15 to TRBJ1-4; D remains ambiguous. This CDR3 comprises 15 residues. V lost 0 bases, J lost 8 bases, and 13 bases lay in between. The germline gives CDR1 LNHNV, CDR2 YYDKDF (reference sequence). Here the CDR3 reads CATSRDRAVREKLFF. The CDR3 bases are TGTGCCACCAGCAGAGATAGGGCGGTAAGGGAAAAACTGTTTTTT.

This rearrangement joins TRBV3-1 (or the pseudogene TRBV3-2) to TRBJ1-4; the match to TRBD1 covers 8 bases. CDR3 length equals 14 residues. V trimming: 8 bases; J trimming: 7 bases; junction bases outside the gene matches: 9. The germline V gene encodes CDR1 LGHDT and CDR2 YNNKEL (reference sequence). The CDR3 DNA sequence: TGTGCCAGCCGGGGAGGGACAGGCAGTGAAAAACTGTTTTTT. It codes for CASRGGTGSEKLFF.

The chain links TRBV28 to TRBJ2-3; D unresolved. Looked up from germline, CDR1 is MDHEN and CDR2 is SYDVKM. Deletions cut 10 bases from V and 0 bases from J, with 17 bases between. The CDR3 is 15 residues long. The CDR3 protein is CATFGRSSSTDTQYF. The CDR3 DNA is TGTGCCACCTTTGGTCGGTCCTCTAGCACAGATACGCAGTATTTT.

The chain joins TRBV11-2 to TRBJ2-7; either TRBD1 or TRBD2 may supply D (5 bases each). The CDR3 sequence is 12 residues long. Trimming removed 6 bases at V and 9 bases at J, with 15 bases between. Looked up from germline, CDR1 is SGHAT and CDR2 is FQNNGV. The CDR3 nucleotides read TGTGCCAGCAGTCCGGACATCCGGGGGCAGTACTTC. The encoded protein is CASSPDIRGQYF.